The rows below give T cell receptor beta chains drawn from one sample of a study of blood T cells in healthy people across ages. TCRdb used MiXCR to reprocess the 5' RACE reads, holding one entry per CDR3 protein. The table has about 1.8 million distinct CDR3 sequences, approximately 50% seen once. Sequencing was carried out using blood. The receptors come from a woman in her thirties or forties in good health. CDR3s include the opening cysteine and the closing phenylalanine or tryptophan. A D gene is named only where the DNA matches it firmly. Only part of the rows carry a size: once, few, many, or a class if the clone is expanded.

v_gene	abundance	d_gene	j_gene	CDR3nt	CDR3aa
TRBV20-1	.	TRBD1	TRBJ1-2	TGCAGTGCTAGAGATCCCGGGACAGGGGAATATGGCTACACCTTC	CSARDPGTGEYGYTF
TRBV4-1	.	TRBD1	TRBJ2-7	TGCGCCAGCAGCCCTCCCCGGGACAGGGTGGGCGAGCAGTACTTC	CASSPPRDRVGEQYF
TRBV9	few	TRBD2	TRBJ2-5	TGTGCCAGCAGCCCAAACGGGGGGATAGAGACCCAGTACTTC	CASSPNGGIETQYF
TRBV10-3	.	TRBD1	TRBJ2-7	TGTGCCTCAAGGCAGTGGACAGGTCGAGGCGAGCAGTACTTC	CASRQWTGRGEQYF
TRBV12-3/TRBV12-4	.	TRBD2	TRBJ2-1	TGTGCCAGCACTCCCGGGACTAGCCTTCCTGAGCAGTTCTTC	CASTPGTSLPEQFF
TRBV28	.	.	TRBJ1-2	TGTGCCAGCACCACTGGTCGTAACTATGGCTACACCTTC	CASTTGRNYGYTF
TRBV7-2	few	.	TRBJ2-5	TGTGCCAGCAGCCCTCAGGGTCCTTTCGTGACCCAGTACTTC	CASSPQGPFVTQYF
TRBV2	.	TRBD1	TRBJ2-1	TGTGCCACCATCGGGGACAGGGAATACAATGAGCAGTTCTTC	CATIGDREYNEQFF
TRBV3-1	.	.	TRBJ2-1	TGTGCCAGCAGCCAAGAGGGGGCGCGGAGGAATGAGCAGTTCTTC	CASSQEGARRNEQFF
TRBV12-3/TRBV12-4	few	TRBD1	TRBJ2-3	TGTGCCAGCAGTCCGAGGACAGGGACGGAAGATACGCAGTATTTT	CASSPRTGTEDTQYF
TRBV7-2	.	TRBD2	TRBJ2-1	TGTGCCAGCAGACTTGGACTAGCGGGGACCACTTACAATGAGCAGTTCTTC	CASRLGLAGTTYNEQFF
TRBV5-4	.	TRBD1	TRBJ2-5	TGTGCCAGCAGCATCGACAGGGCACCCGGGACCCAGTACTTC	CASSIDRAPGTQYF
TRBV29-1	few	.	TRBJ2-5	TGCAGCGTTGAAGTAGGGGTCGTGAAAGAGACCCAGTACTTC	CSVEVGVVKETQYF
TRBV7-2	.	TRBD1	TRBJ1-2	TGTGCCAGCAGCTCGGCCGGGACAGGGCGAGCTAACTATGGCTACACCTTC	CASSSAGTGRANYGYTF
TRBV4-1	.	.	TRBJ1-6	TGCGCCAGCAGCCAGTCCCAGGGCGGAGAGCCCCTCCACTTT	CASSQSQGGEPLHF
TRBV12-3/TRBV12-4	.	.	TRBJ1-2	TGTGCCAGCAGTTTTCGACAGGAAGCTAACTATGGCTACACCTTC	CASSFRQEANYGYTF
TRBV14	.	TRBD2	TRBJ2-5	TGTGCCAGCAGCCAAGTCGGCGGGGGGAGTCGGGAGACCCAGTACTTC	CASSQVGGGSRETQYF